The present T cell receptor beta chain was sequenced within a study of siplizumab effects on memory and regulatory T cells (dated by TCRdb to the late 2010s). Background for the entire study: The study looked at the effect of siplizumab, an anti-CD2 antibody, on alloreactive T-cell subsets in allogeneic mixed lymphocyte reactions made from human PBMCs. Summary of the overall study and its limitations: Among mappable alloreactive CD4+ clones, the Treg-derived fraction averaged around 69% with siplizumab versus around 25% in control reactions. Roughly 75-96% of proliferating CD4+ or CD8+ clones could not be assigned a naive or memory phenotype. Siplizumab significantly reduced the cumulative frequency of alloreactive sequences traceable to unstimulated CD4+ memory T cells. Compared with memory T cells, unstimulated naive T cells appeared more diverse, and naive cells seemed to make a substantial contribution to the alloresponse. Whether proliferating Tregs from siplizumab cultures actually had suppressive function was not functionally confirmed. Because sequences at frequencies below about 10^-5 were poorly captured, only a minor fraction of alloreactive clones could be mapped back to unstimulated subsets.

From the germline V gene, CDR1 is SGHTA and CDR2 is FQGNSA. Including cysteine and phenylalanine, the CDR3 has 15 amino acids. The CDR3 DNA has 45 bases and is translated from base 1. The germline V end is reduced by 5 bases and the J end by 2 bases; junction bases left unmatched: 6. As to this clone: Its antigen remains undetermined. Nothing much larger sits one base from this clone, and base qualities are not available.

Sorted unstimulated T cells, along with proliferating T cells recovered from mixed lymphocyte reactions, underwent TCRbeta CDR3 sequencing. Fresh whole blood from around 11 HLA-typed healthy donors was used to isolate PBMCs. To map where alloreactive clones came from, unstimulated CD4+ non-regulatory T cells were FACS-sorted. Libraries were made using the immunoSEQ multiplex PCR assay. Roughly 10^5 TCR templates per sample were assayed on the deep sequencing platform. Genomic DNA extracted from sorted T cells was the material used for TCRbeta CDR3 sequencing. In the paper's pipeline: The R programming language was used for the clonal analysis of the TCRbeta CDR3 data. Alloreactive CD4+ and CD8+ clones were identified by comparing unstimulated samples to CFSE-low samples taken after the reaction. Regulatory or non-regulatory origin of alloreactive CD4+ clones was assigned by matching sequences to the sorted unstimulated Treg and non-Treg repertoires. TCRdb re-hosts the immuneACCESS table, in-frame sequences only. Its copies lack some clones; in the studies checked, an unresolved V gene accounts for under half of them, and the cause for the rest is not known. The D gene and trimming were derived from the DNA, and the V and J assignments and clone size from that table. The sample table contains some 100,000 clones; only one count was recorded for around 93% of them. Under 0.2% of the sample belongs to the ten largest clones.

This clonotype originated in a human donor in good health. The sample consisted of non-Treg CD4+ T cells sorted from blood. The cell subset or site label, as the study defines it: FACS-sorted unstimulated CD4+ non-regulatory T cells. The sequence links TRBV7-2 to TRBJ2-7; TRBD2 lines up with 10 middle nucleotides. The DNA sequence is TGTGCCAGCAGCCGGACTAGCGGAAAAACCTACGAGCAGTACTTC. Its translation reads: CASSRTSGKTYEQYF.